This T cell receptor (beta chain) emerged from a study of Tregs in tolerant kidney transplant recipients (dated by TCRdb to the late 2010s). About the full investigation: Related donors were used in the transplants with nonmyeloablative bone marrow transplantation, and mixed chimerism was transient in the human trials. The study applied TCRbeta sequencing to find donor-specific regulatory T cells before combined kidney and bone marrow transplantation and then followed those same cells after transplant. On the study overall, not on this receptor specifically: Expanding Tregs with activated donor B cells appeared to identify the most biologically relevant and donor-specific TCRbeta repertoire. Biological reproducibility was not directly assessed, although technical replication error appeared to be minimal. In tolerant patients, donor-specific Tregs expanded more than Tregs overall, which suggests antigen-driven rather than nonspecific expansion. Because the PCR primers were changed over time for some patients, nucleotide-level comparison could not be performed across the samples from those patients. Because only a small number of patients were included, the study had limitations, and the results will need to be validated in larger populations as well as under other immunosuppression protocols.

Genomic DNA was extracted from sorted cells with the QIAGEN DNeasy Blood and Tissue Kit for TCRbeta CDR3 sequencing. Through immunoSEQ, high-throughput TCRbeta CDR3 sequencing was done commercially, including PCR amplification with internal controls and bias correction. As for the original processing: Unique productive TCRbeta sequences were defined by CDR3 nucleotide sequence where primers matched, otherwise by CDR3 amino acid sequence with Vbeta and Jbeta genes. To correct for sorting error, sequences found in more than one sorted population at a frequency ratio of 2:1 or less were discarded, and the remaining shared sequences were assigned to the population with the higher frequency. A sequence counted as donor-reactive if, in CFSE-low cells, the sequence had a frequency of at least 0.01% and was expanded at least 5-fold compared with unstimulated cells. Jensen-Shannon divergence, calculated on the top 100 TCRbeta sequences ranked by frequency, was used to quantify repertoire divergence. For samples with multiple sequencing runs, sorting error was corrected separately for each run before the runs were pooled. TCRdb took this table from immuneACCESS and kept in-frame rearrangements with V and J called. Such tables lack part of the clones; where checked against another copy, unresolved V genes explain under half of the gap, and the rest is unexplained. The V and J calls and the clone size are those of that table, but D and trimming were determined from the DNA. The sample yields over 85,000 clones; 90% to 95% were counted once. 0.35% to 0.55% of the sample is held by the ten biggest clonotypes.

CDR1 and CDR2, looked up from the germline V gene, are SGHVS and FQNEAQ. V lost 5 bases and J lost 6 bases, and the count of bases not matched to a germline gene is 14. Reading from cysteine to phenylalanine, the CDR3 counts 18 amino acids. Left in the record is the CDR3 DNA by itself, 54 bases read in frame from the first base. For this clone: Its cognate antigen has yet to be identified. Within one base of it there is no much larger clone, and no base qualities were kept.

The sample's time point label, decoded: blood sample drawn before combined kidney and bone marrow transplant. Thawed PBMCs were FACS-sorted into unstimulated Tregs (CD4+CD25+CD127-), CD4+ non-Tregs (CD4+CD25-), CD4 cells and CD8 cells. 4 combined kidney and bone marrow transplant recipients from the ITN036ST trial were included as patients, and samples were available only from these trial subjects. Healthy control blood was processed to PBMCs by Ficoll density gradient and cryopreserved, and patient PBMCs were collected before and after transplant. This sample comprised CD4+ T cells from blood, obtained before the transplant. The V and J segments used are TRBV7-8 and TRBJ2-5; TRBD2 aligns with 14 central bases. This receptor was taken from a human donor who received a combined kidney and bone marrow transplant. The nucleotides read TGTGCCAGCAGCCCCCGATCCGGGACTAGCGGGGGTTTGAAGACCCAGTACTTC. This sequence encodes CASSPRSGTSGGLKTQYF.